This T cell receptor (beta chain) was sequenced for a study of shared clonotypes between healthy human individuals (dated by TCRdb to 2018 to 2021). Background for the entire study: Two women and a few men aged 18 to 49 years were included in the cohort. Per donor, three plates each were used for CD4 naive and CD4 memory, two for CD8 naive, and one for CD8 memory. To estimate repertoire size and how much clonotypes are shared between individuals, the study performed deep sequencing of blood TCR repertoires from a handful of healthy adults. Libraries were prepared and TCR repertoires were sequenced by different laboratories using diverse techniques, in order to increase sequencing depth and limit assay-specific biases. Between about 0.85 and 9.5 billion PBMCs per donor were obtained by leukapheresis. What the work shows at the level of the full study, not this receptor alone: Sharing across a handful of donors was observed for around 5% of naive CD4, less than 4% of naive CD8, over 2% of memory CD4, and about 0.38% of memory CD8 clonotypes. Only blood was sampled, and tissue TCR repertoires likely differ from those in blood. Because the study included only a small number of donors, the genetic and exposure-history diversity represented was limited. Clonotypes shared by all four sorted-subset donors showed higher generation probabilities than non-shared clonotypes. Even with the large sequencing depth, rarefaction of the sorted-subset datasets indicated that sequencing was incomplete. Pairwise subsampling indicated that sequencing depth was expected to affect the degree of clonotype sharing among donors. Naive subsets generally had larger estimated clonotype richness than memory subsets did.

CD8 naive samples were obtained by positive selection for CCR7 among CD45RO-negative cells, yielding a CD45RA+CCR7+ population from which TemRA cells were excluded. The donors were healthy, HIV-negative adults who had no recently reported acute infections or vaccinations. Only Caucasian adults living in Nashville, Tennessee, USA were represented among the donors. Blood was collected by leukapheresis, and PBMCs were isolated by Ficoll-Histopaque density gradient centrifugation and then cryopreserved in liquid nitrogen vapor phase. Analytical flow cytometry was used to check the purity and quantity of every magnetically sorted T cell population. From each sorted fraction, genomic DNA was isolated and quantified by UV absorbance on a Nanodrop 2000c. In the case of this clone: The clone's antigen remains unknown. Base quality data are lacking; no much larger clone is found one base away. Different DNA sequences within this sample yield the same CDR3.

CDR1 and CDR2 are drawn from the germline V gene: SGDLS, YYNGEE. V and J lose 3 bases and 2 bases, and a span of 5 bases separates them. From the cysteine through the phenylalanine, the CDR3 covers 12 amino acids. Just the 36-base CDR3 DNA is kept, in frame starting at base 1. TCR CDR3 regions were amplified from genomic DNA by multiplex PCR using the deep immunoSEQ assay. Extracted genomic DNA from each cell subset was spread evenly across all wells of several immunoSEQ 96-well plates, with each plate serving as a replicate. For sorted subsets, approximately 190 ng of genomic DNA, equivalent to around 29,000 T cell genomes, went into each replicate PCR. The purified libraries were quantified using a Qubit 3.0 fluorometer, sized with a Bioanalyzer 2100, and then quantified again using the KAPA Library Quantification kit. Every immunoSEQ 96-well plate was sequenced on a separate single-read 150-cycle Illumina NextSeq 550 flow cell. The authors' analysis ran thus. Because the immunoSEQ output held only junctional sequences and lacked quality scores, the filtering could not match the filtering applied to full-length reads. Sequences were annotated with PyIR, a Python wrapper for IgBLAST v1.9, using IMGT germline references to assign V/J genes and CDR3. Reads were removed for weak V/J assignments (E-value above 1e-6), missing CDR3, stop codons, out-of-frame junctions, or ambiguous translated residues. A V3J clonotype was defined by an identical inferred V gene, J gene, and CDR3 amino acid sequence. The percentage overlap between two repertoires was calculated by dividing the number of shared unique clonotypes by the size of the smaller repertoire. Repertoire richness was assessed with RTK rarefaction, the Chao1 estimator, and Recon v2.1 estimates of unobserved clonotypes. For all TCRbeta clonotypes obtained by the gDNA method from several donors, generation probabilities were computed with OLGA. TCRdb retrieved this table from immuneACCESS and kept in-frame rearrangements only. Not all clones are present; in checked studies, unresolved V genes account for under half, and no reason is known for the remainder. V and J calls and clone size are as listed in that table; D and trimming were resolved from the DNA. The sample records some 1,900,000 clones, roughly 94% of which are singletons. Approximately 1% of the sample is in the top ten clones.

The receptor's source is a man between 18 and 35 years old in good health. Specimen: naive CD8+ T cells sorted from blood. Sample cell subset or site, as interpreted from the label and publication: CD45RA+CCR7+. The sequence joins TRBV9 to TRBJ2-5; confidence is insufficient to name the D gene. The DNA reads as follows: TGTGCCAGCAGCGGCGAGCAAGAGACCCAGTACTTC. Translated, it gives CASSGEQETQYF.